These T cell receptor beta chains were read from a single sample in a study of CD8 T cells in Susac syndrome. TCRdb reprocessed the immunoSEQ multiplex PCR reads via MiXCR and lists one record per CDR3 protein. The sample consists of about 290,000 distinct CDR3 sequences, almost 85% of them appearing once. The sequenced sample was CD8+ T cells from PBMCs. All receptors come from a human donor with multiple sclerosis. Each CDR3 is given with its conserved first and last residue. D genes are given only for firm matches. Clone size appears in some rows only: once, few, many, or a class for an expanded clone.

>TRBV11-2|-|-|TRBJ1-6
TGTGCCAGCAGCAGGACGTTTAGAAGGAATTCACCCCTCCACTTT
CASSRTFRRNSPLHF
>TRBV7-2|once|-|TRBJ1-4
TGTGCCAGCAGCTTAGTAGGCCCACATGGAGCAACTAATGAAAAACTGTTTTTT
CASSLVGPHGATNEKLFF
>TRBV27|once|-|TRBJ2-1
TGTGCCAGCAGTACATGGACAGCAACCCTAAGCTCCTACAATGAGCAGTTCTTC
CASSTWTATLSSYNEQFF
>TRBV30|-|-|TRBJ2-7
TGTGCCTGGAGTTATGGGGTTTCCTACGAGCAGTACTTC
CAWSYGVSYEQYF
>TRBV20-1|once|TRBD2|TRBJ2-1
TGCAGTGCCCTCCTGGTCGCGGGAGGGCCGTATATTTCCTACAATGAGCAGTTCTTC
CSALLVAGGPYISYNEQFF
>TRBV27|-|-|TRBJ2-1
TGTGCCAGCAGTTGGGGGACATGGAATGAGCAGTTCTTC
CASSWGTWNEQFF
>TRBV13|-|TRBD1|TRBJ1-1
TGTGCCAGCAGCTTAGGGGGACAGTACATGAACACTGAAGCTTTCTTT
CASSLGGQYMNTEAFF
>TRBV21-1|-|-|TRBJ1-2
TGTGCCAACACCCCCCCGGGGTATGGCTACACCTTC
CANTPPGYGYTF
>TRBV13|few|-|TRBJ1-1
TGTGCCAGCAGCCCCCAGGGTGACACTGAAGCTTTCTTT
CASSPQGDTEAFF
>TRBV12-3/TRBV12-4|-|-|TRBJ2-7
TGTGCCAGCAGCCCTAGGGTCAGGGTCGAGCAGTACTTC
CASSPRVRVEQYF
>TRBV20-1|-|TRBD2|TRBJ2-7
TGCAGTGCTGGCCCGGGAGGGGGCTCCTACGAGCAGTACTTC
CSAGPGGGSYEQYF
>TRBV10-3|-|TRBD2|TRBJ2-1
TGTGCCAGCAGGAGTGGACTAGCGGGAGGGGCGTCAGATGAGCAGTTCTTC
CASRSGLAGGASDEQFF
>TRBV7-9|-|-|TRBJ2-3
TGTGCCAGCAGCTTATTCGCAGACACAGATACGCAGTATTTT
CASSLFADTDTQYF
>TRBV15|-|TRBD2|TRBJ2-7
TGTGCCACCAGCTTACGGACTAGCGGGAGTTACGAGCAGTACTTC
CATSLRTSGSYEQYF
>TRBV27|few|-|TRBJ1-5
TGTGCCAGCAGTTTACAGGGAAGGGGTCAGCCCCAGCATTTT
CASSLQGRGQPQHF
>TRBV27|-|TRBD1|TRBJ2-2
TGTGCCAGCAGTCCTACCGACAGGGTTGGCGCCGGGGAGCTGTTTTTT
CASSPTDRVGAGELFF
>TRBV6-6|few|-|TRBJ2-7
TGTGCCAGCAGTTACACAGACGCCATCTACGAGCAGTACTTC
CASSYTDAIYEQYF
>TRBV6-5|few|-|TRBJ2-7
TGTGCCAGCAGTTACGTTGGAACAGGACGCGAGCAGTACTTC
CASSYVGTGREQYF
>TRBV4-1|-|-|TRBJ2-5
TGCGCCAGCAGCCAAGATCAAACTATAAGAGAGACCCAGTACTTC
CASSQDQTIRETQYF
>TRBV5-4|-|-|TRBJ1-4
TGTGCCAGCAGCTTGTGGTCCGACTCCAATGAAAAACTGTTTTTT
CASSLWSDSNEKLFF
>TRBV6-2/TRBV6-3|-|-|TRBJ2-1
TGTGCCAGCAACGCCCCCCCTCTCAATGAGCAGTTCTTC
CASNAPPLNEQFF
>TRBV15|-|-|TRBJ2-6
TGTGCCACCAGCAGAGAATCAGACTCTGGGGCCAACGTCCTGACTTTC
CATSRESDSGANVLTF
>TRBV7-4|-|-|TRBJ1-1
TGTGCCAGCAGCTGGCCTACAGGCGATAACACTGAAGCTTTCTTT
CASSWPTGDNTEAFF
>TRBV12-3/TRBV12-4|once|-|TRBJ2-7
TGTGCCAGCAGTATGGACGGATGGGTCGACGAGCAGTACTTC
CASSMDGWVDEQYF
>TRBV4-3|-|-|TRBJ2-7
TGCGCCAGCAGCCAAGTGGGGGGACAGACCTACGAGCAGTACTTC
CASSQVGGQTYEQYF
>TRBV5-1|-|-|TRBJ2-3
TGCGCCAGCAGCTTGGCTCAGGGGTACACAGATACGCAGTATTTT
CASSLAQGYTDTQYF
>TRBV5-4|-|TRBD2|TRBJ2-7
TGTGCCAGCAGCTTTTACACGGGAGGCTACGAGCAGTACTTC
CASSFYTGGYEQYF
>TRBV9|-|-|TRBJ1-2
TGTGCCAGCAGCGGATTTGGCTACACCTTC
CASSGFGYTF
>TRBV20-1|-|TRBD2|TRBJ2-7
TGCAGTGCTAGACCGCGACTAGCGGATTCCTACGAGCAGTACTTC
CSARPRLADSYEQYF
>TRBV14|-|-|TRBJ2-1
TGTGCCAGCAGCCGTTGGAGCTCGGGACGCCCAGGGACCTACAATGAGCAGTTCTTC
CASSRWSSGRPGTYNEQFF
>TRBV2|-|-|TRBJ2-7
TGTGCTCTCCGCCCAGGGGCGGTCTACGAGCAGTACTTC
CALRPGAVYEQYF
>TRBV27|-|-|TRBJ2-1
TGTGCCAGCAGTTTTATTACTAGTTCGGGTCGAGAGCAGTTCTTC
CASSFITSSGREQFF
>TRBV9|-|-|TRBJ1-3
TGTGCCAGCAGCGTGACCGAAGCTGGAAACACCATATATTTT
CASSVTEAGNTIYF
>TRBV7-2|-|TRBD1|TRBJ1-1
TGTGCCAGCAGCTTAGCTGGGACAGGGGGGAGAGGGACCACTGAAGCTTTCTTT
CASSLAGTGGRGTTEAFF
>TRBV12-3/TRBV12-4|-|-|TRBJ1-5
TGTGCCAGCACCCGTGGCTATCAGCCCCAGCATTTT
CASTRGYQPQHF
>TRBV12-3/TRBV12-4|-|TRBD2|TRBJ2-7
TGTGCCAGCAGTTTATGGGGGACTAGCGGTTCTCCCTACGAGCAGTACTTC
CASSLWGTSGSPYEQYF
>TRBV4-3|-|TRBD1|TRBJ1-1
TGCGCCAGCAGCCACCCGGGACAGGGACCTGAAGCTTTCTTT
CASSHPGQGPEAFF
>TRBV10-1|-|-|TRBJ2-7
TGCGCCAGCAGTGAGGGGTACGAGCAGTACTTC
CASSEGYEQYF
>TRBV11-2|-|-|TRBJ2-3
TGTGCCAGCAGCTTACCCCGGCCCCCGCCCCCAGATACGCAGTATTTT
CASSLPRPPPPDTQYF
>TRBV11-3|-|TRBD2|TRBJ2-1
TGTGCCAGCAGCTTCCTGACTAGCGGGATTTATGCCAATGAGCAGTTCTTC
CASSFLTSGIYANEQFF
>TRBV18|-|-|TRBJ2-4
TGTGCCAGCTCACCAGTCCCAGGGGAAGCGGAAAACATTCAGTACTTC
CASSPVPGEAENIQYF
>TRBV11-2|-|-|TRBJ2-7
TGTGCCAGCAGCTGGGACCAAGCCTACGAGCAGTACTTC
CASSWDQAYEQYF
>TRBV24-1|-|TRBD1|TRBJ2-5
TGTGCCACCAGTGATTTACGACAGGGGATAGAGACCCAGTACTTC
CATSDLRQGIETQYF
>TRBV27|-|TRBD1|TRBJ2-7
TGTGCCAGCAGGGACAGGGGTGACTACGAGCAGTACTTC
CASRDRGDYEQYF
>TRBV27|-|TRBD1|TRBJ1-4
TGTGCCAGCAGCAACAGGGGGCCGGGGGAAAAACTGTTTTTT
CASSNRGPGEKLFF
>TRBV12-3/TRBV12-4|-|-|TRBJ2-7
TGTGCCAACAGTGGCGACAGTAGCTCCTACGAGCAGTACTTC
CANSGDSSSYEQYF
>TRBV7-2|-|TRBD2|TRBJ2-7
TGTGCCAGCAGCGTCCTAGCGGGAGACGAGCAGTACTTC
CASSVLAGDEQYF
>TRBV27|-|-|TRBJ2-7
TGTGCCAGCAGGACAGGAGCCTACGAGCAGTACTTC
CASRTGAYEQYF
>TRBV28|-|-|TRBJ2-7
TGTGCCAGCAGTTTATGGATAGGGGGGGAAGTACCGCCCTCCTACGAGCAGTACTTC
CASSLWIGGEVPPSYEQYF